The clone carrying this T cell receptor (beta chain) was picked up many times. Its antigen remains unknown. This specimen belongs to a study of T-cell memory formation after mild COVID-19. Background on the study: For the most part, TCR clusters were specific to one donor. Findings of the study overall: A balance of CD4 and CD8 characterized clones contracting day 15 to 85, whereas later expanders leaned CD4+.

TCRdb reanalysed the 5' RACE reads using MiXCR and keeps one entry per CDR3 protein. The sample has roughly 450,000 distinct CDR3 sequences; 15% to 20% are singletons. The CDR3 runs to 12 residues. V gave up 6 bases and J gave up 5 bases, with 10 bases separating them. Per the germline V gene, CDR1 is SGHTA and CDR2 is FQGNSA. The origin of this receptor is a man in his late teens or twenties who had mild COVID-19 (a few samples of this study predate the infection). Cell type and time point are not known. The V call is TRBV7-2, the J call TRBJ2-5, with D hard to call. What was sequenced was PBMCs or a T cell subset sorted from them (not recorded which). The CDR3 bases are TGTGCCAGCAGTTCTGGGTGGGAGACCCAGTACTTC. Protein: CASSSGWETQYF.